Following are 22 T cell receptor beta chains from one sample sequenced in a study of Tregs in tolerant kidney transplant recipients. Method: immunoSEQ multiplex PCR; TCRdb's copy keeps in-frame clones and lacks some. The sample consists of 15,000 to 20,000 clones, 61% of them appearing once. The antigens of these receptors remain unknown. The sequencing sample was made of Tregs from blood cultured with allogeneic cells. The receptors here all came from a human donor in good health.

The rearrangement uses TRBV5-6 and TRBJ2-7; D not certain. The germline V and J ends were trimmed by 0 bases and 2 bases, with 6 bases remaining between them. The CDR3 is made up of 13 amino acids. Germline CDR1 and CDR2: SGHDT and YYEEEE. DNA for the CDR3: TGTGCCAGCAGCTTGGGGGAAGCCTACGAGCAGTACTTC. Residues: CASSLGEAYEQYF.

This clone has a handful of counts. The chain employs TRBV11-2 and TRBJ2-6, with D perhaps matching TRBD1 (6 bases). This CDR3 spans 14 amino acids. CDR1 is SGHAT and CDR2 is FQNNGV in the germline V gene. Trimming stripped 5 bases from V and 2 bases from J, with 7 bases between. The CDR3 DNA sequence: TGTGCCAGCAGCACAGGGCCTGGGGCCAACGTCCTGACTTTC. Its protein is CASSTGPGANVLTF. Complete variable domain (other parts from reference TRBV11-2 and TRBJ2-6): EAGVAQSPRYKIIEKRQSVAFWCNPISGHATLYWYQQILGQGPKLLIQFQNNGVVDDSQLPKDRFSAERLKGVDSTLKIQPAKLEDSAVYLCASSTGPGANVLTFGAGSRLTVL.

The chain uses TRBV7-3 and TRBJ1-2, with a weak D call TRBD1 (6 bases). Germline V gene lookup returns CDR1 SGHTA and CDR2 FQGTGA. Between the trimmed V and J ends, which lost 5 bases and 5 bases, there was a span of 18 bases. The CDR3 is 15 amino acids. DNA of the CDR3: TGTGCCAGCAGCCCTACGGGGGCTGGGGGGTATGGCTACACCTTC. Translation: CASSPTGAGGYGYTF.

J is TRBJ1-5 and V is TRBV6-5, with 9 bases aligning to TRBD1. Looked up from germline, CDR1 is MNHEY and CDR2 is SVGAGI. J gave up 2 bases and V 5 bases, and 1 base lay outside the gene matches. The CDR3 runs to 14 residues. CDR3 amino acids: CASSRDRGNQPQHF. DNA for the CDR3: TGTGCCAGCAGTCGGGACAGGGGCAATCAGCCCCAGCATTTT.

This chain joins TRBV5-5 and TRBJ1-1; tentative D call: TRBD1 (5 bases). This CDR3 is built from 15 residues. Germline V gene lookup returns CDR1 SGHKS and CDR2 YYEKEE (reference sequence). V lost 4 bases and J lost 4, with 17 bases in between. As DNA, the CDR3 is TGTGCCAGCAGCCTTGACAGAACCTCGGGCACTGAAGCTTTCTTT. This codes for CASSLDRTSGTEAFF.

This clone has just a few counts. The rearrangement uses TRBV28 and TRBJ1-1, with 11 bases identical to TRBD1. Trimming took 5 bases from V and 3 from J; bases not matched to a gene: 14. The CDR3 sequence is 18 residues long. In germline, CDR1 is MDHEN, CDR2 SYDVKM. CDR3 nucleotides: TGTGCCAGCAGTGACTGGACAGGGGGCATTTTAAGGGACACTGAAGCTTTCTTT. This sequence encodes CASSDWTGGILRDTEAFF.

This clone occurred a few times. V is TRBV5-4 and J is TRBJ2-7; D is possibly TRBD1 (6 bases). The germline CDR1 and CDR2 sequences are SGHNT and YYREEE (reference sequence). The CDR3 length is 14 residues. Trimming took off 3 bases at V and 4 bases at J, with 14 bases between the two ends. The CDR3 coding sequence is TGTGCCAGCAGCTATGGACAGCAAGTATACGAGCAGTACTTC. This gives the protein CASSYGQQVYEQYF.

This chain joins TRBV7-9 and TRBJ1-1, with D unclear. Trimming stripped 0 bases from V and 5 bases from J, with 10 bases between. This CDR3 region has 14 residues. From germline, CDR1 is SEHNR and CDR2 FQNEAQ (reference sequence). Here the CDR3 DNA reads TGTGCCAGCAGCTTAGCTTCCACGGGGACTGAAGCTTTCTTT. Amino acids: CASSLASTGTEAFF.

The genes are TRBV20-1 and TRBJ2-1, with D hard to call. Per the germline V gene, CDR1 is DFQATT and CDR2 is SNEGSKA (reference sequence). There are 11 residues in the CDR3. V shed 5 bases and J shed 8 bases, with 10 bases lying between them. The CDR3: CSAQGWDEQFF. In nucleotides, the CDR3 is TGCAGTGCTCAAGGGTGGGATGAGCAGTTCTTC.

The sample holds many counts of this clone. The V gene is TRBV6-5, the J gene TRBJ1-1; no definite D call. There are 13 residues in the CDR3. V lost 4 bases, J lost 9 bases, and 15 bases lay in between. Germline V gene lookup returns CDR1 MNHEY and CDR2 SVGAGI. Here the CDR3 reads CASSSDLIGQAFF. For the CDR3, the DNA is TGTGCCAGCAGTTCGGACCTAATAGGTCAAGCTTTCTTT.

The chain has TRBV6-5 and TRBJ2-4; D possibly corresponds to TRBD2 (6 bases). This CDR3 is built from 14 residues. Germline-derived CDR1 and CDR2 are MNHEY and SVGAGI. V was cut by 6 bases and J by 11 bases, with 20 bases left in between. The CDR3 nucleotides are TGTGCCAGCAGAGCCAGCGCGGGGCAAGGGGTTCAGTACTTC. It encodes CASRASAGQGVQYF.

The rearrangement joins TRBV4-3 to TRBJ2-3; no clear D. The germline V gene encodes CDR1 LGHNA and CDR2 YSLEER. The CDR3 totals 15 residues. Trimming removed 0 bases from V and 6 bases from J, with 13 bases in between. Here the CDR3 DNA reads TGCGCCAGCAGCCAAGAACTTACCCTCCGGGATACGCAGTATTTT. Translation: CASSQELTLRDTQYF.

The chain has TRBV6-5 and TRBJ2-3, with D possibly matching TRBD2 (5 bases). V lost 2 bases to trimming and J lost 3 bases, with 9 bases between them. Germline V gives CDR1 MNHEY, CDR2 SVGAGI. The CDR3 is made up of 14 amino acids. DNA of the CDR3: TGTGCCAGCAGTTACAGGGAGCAGACAGATACGCAGTATTTT. Its protein product is CASSYREQTDTQYF.

V usage is TRBV14 and J usage is TRBJ2-7, with TRBD2 matching 10 bases. The germline V gene has CDR1 SGHDN and CDR2 FVKESK. This CDR3 has 14 amino acids. The V segment lost 6 bases and the J segment 2 bases; nucleotides outside the gene matches: 4. The CDR3 nucleotides read TGTGCCAGCAGTCGGGGACTAGCGCCCTACGAGCAGTACTTC. Translated, it gives CASSRGLAPYEQYF.

The chain uses TRBV5-4 and TRBJ1-2, with D possibly matching TRBD1 (5 bases). Germline values: CDR1 SGHNT, CDR2 YYREEE (reference sequence). The V end was cut by 0 bases, the J end by 11 bases, with 14 bases between. The CDR3 sequence is 13 residues long. CDR3 loop: CASSLGGTVGYTF. CDR3 sequence (DNA): TGTGCCAGCAGCTTGGGCGGGACGGTTGGTTACACCTTC.

The genes are TRBV5-1 and TRBJ1-2; the match to TRBD1 covers 7 bases. The CDR3 sequence is 13 residues long. V shed 0 bases and J 6 bases; nucleotides not matched to a gene: 2. Per the germline V gene, CDR1 is SGHRS and CDR2 is YFSETQ. The CDR3 DNA reads as TGCGCCAGCAGCTTGGGACAGGGACATGGCTACACCTTC. Encoded protein: CASSLGQGHGYTF.

The rearrangement uses TRBV23-1 and TRBJ1-2; a possible D gene is TRBD1 (6 bases). TRBV23-1 is placed among ORFs of uncertain function. CDR3 length equals 14 residues. Trimming stripped 0 bases from V and 6 bases from J, with 11 bases between. The DNA of the CDR3 is TGCGCCAGCAGTCAATCCACGGGGGCGGATGGCTACACCTTC. Translated, it gives CASSQSTGADGYTF.

This chain joins TRBV5-5 and TRBJ2-3; D is unresolved. V was trimmed by 4 bases and J by 6 bases, leaving 9 bases between them. The CDR3 consists of 12 residues. Germline V gene sequence: CDR1 SGHKS, CDR2 YYEKEE (reference sequence). In nucleotides, the CDR3 is TGTGCCAGCAGCCTGCTGGGTGATACGCAGTATTTT. Translating gives CASSLLGDTQYF.

This clone has a handful of counts. The chain employs TRBV11-3 and TRBJ2-3, with 8 bases identical to TRBD1. V lost 5 bases to trimming and J lost 2 bases; unmatched junction nucleotides: 9. CDR1 SGHNT and CDR2 YENEEA come from the germline V gene. The CDR3 runs to 16 residues. The DNA for the CDR3 is TGTGCCAGCAGCCCCCGGACAGGGCTAATCACAGATACGCAGTATTTT. Amino acids: CASSPRTGLITDTQYF.

The chain uses TRBV19 and TRBJ2-7; tentative D call: TRBD2 (5 bases). V dropped 3 bases and J dropped 3 bases, with 9 bases sitting between them. The CDR3 length is 13 residues. From germline, CDR1 is LNHDA and CDR2 SQIVND (reference sequence). CDR3 loop: CASSMIGSYEQYF. CDR3 nucleotide sequence: TGTGCCAGTAGTATGATAGGGAGCTACGAGCAGTACTTC.

This clone is a singleton in its sample. The chain has TRBV4-3 and TRBJ2-7, with a possible D match to TRBD2 (6 bases). Germline CDR1 and CDR2: LGHNA and YSLEER. Trimming took 1 base from V and 3 from J, leaving 13 bases between them. The CDR3 length is 15 residues. The CDR3 sequence: CASSQGRGGDYEQYF. As DNA, the CDR3 is TGCGCCAGCAGCCAAGGCCGAGGCGGGGACTACGAGCAGTACTTC.

This clone was observed a few times. V and J are TRBV27 and TRBJ2-5; 9 bases are shared with TRBD1. Germline CDR1 reads MNHEY; CDR2 reads SMNVEV (reference sequence). The CDR3 spans 14 residues. Trimming removed 7 bases from V and 1 base from J; junction bases left unmatched: 4. The CDR3 bases are TGTGCCAGCAAGTGGGACAGGGCCCAAGAGACCCAGTACTTC. Protein product: CASKWDRAQETQYF.